The 27 T cell receptor beta chains below come from one sample, sequenced in a study of blood T cell repertoires in COVID-19. Some clones are missing from TCRdb's copy, which holds only in-frame ones; the method was immunoSEQ multiplex PCR. The sample yields approximately 89,000 clones, about 80% seen once. The specimen was peripheral blood. These receptors all stem from a woman aged 80 or over with acute or convalescent COVID-19.

The genes are TRBV18 and TRBJ2-1, with 8 bases lining up with TRBD2. Germline CDR1 and CDR2: KGHSH and LQKENI. The CDR3 extends over 14 amino acids. V trimming: 6 bases; J trimming: 8 bases; junction bases outside the gene matches: 9. CDR3 DNA sequence: TGTGCCAGCTCGCTCGGACTAGCCGGAGATGAGCAGTTCTTC. This encodes CASSLGLAGDEQFF.

The table lists this clone with a few counts. The chain combines TRBV6-5 with TRBJ2-2; no clear D. The CDR3 consists of 15 residues. V was cut by 7 bases and J by 1 base, with 13 bases left in between. Germline CDR1 and CDR2: MNHEY and SVGAGI. The CDR3 DNA reads TGTGCCAGCACCTACACAGACGAGAACACCGGGGAGCTGTTTTTT. This translates into CASTYTDENTGELFF.

In this sample, this clone turned up once. The gene calls are TRBV6-5 and TRBJ2-3, with D perhaps matching TRBD1 (6 bases). CDR1 is MNHEY and CDR2 is SVGAGI in the germline V gene. The germline V and J ends were trimmed by 2 bases and 4 bases, with 16 bases remaining between them. The CDR3 has 16 residues. In nucleotides, the CDR3 is TGTGCCAGCAGTTACCGACAGGCTCCACTGTCAGATACGCAGTATTTT. Translation: CASSYRQAPLSDTQYF.

This rearrangement joins TRBV3-1 (or the pseudogene TRBV3-2) to TRBJ1-1; 9 nucleotides match TRBD1. The CDR3 contains 15 residues. Germline-derived CDR1 and CDR2 are LGHDT and YNNKEL (reference sequence). Trimming at V came to 1 base and at J to 1 base, leaving 1 base not matched to a gene. The CDR3 bases are TGTGCCAGCAGCCAAGCGGGACAGGGGAACACTGAAGCTTTCTTT. Amino acid sequence: CASSQAGQGNTEAFF.

This chain joins TRBV20-1 and TRBJ1-3, with D hard to call. Germline CDR1 is DFQATT and CDR2 is SNEGSKA (reference sequence). V lost 6 bases and J 5 bases, leaving 8 bases between the germline ends. The CDR3 loop spans 11 amino acids. CDR3 DNA: TGCAGTGCGAGTTCTAGAAACACCATATATTTT. It is translated as CSASSRNTIYF.

The rearrangement joins TRBV5-1 to TRBJ1-1; the match to TRBD1 covers 9 bases. The CDR3 runs to 12 residues. CDR1 SGHRS and CDR2 YFSETQ come from the germline V gene. The ends lost 4 bases at V and 10 bases at J; junction bases unmatched: 5. CDR3 in DNA: TGCGCCAGCAGCCCACAGGGGGCTGGAGCTTTCTTT. It is translated as CASSPQGAGAFF.

J is TRBJ2-7 and V is TRBV27; TRBD2 agrees at 9 bases. Trimming at V came to 8 bases and at J to 5 bases, leaving 13 bases not matched to a gene. The CDR3 covers 15 residues. The germline CDR1 and CDR2 sequences are MNHEY and SMNVEV (reference sequence). The CDR3 region is CASGVRTSVAHEQYF. The CDR3 nucleotides read TGTGCCAGCGGGGTACGGACTAGCGTGGCCCACGAGCAGTACTTC.

This clone was observed a few times. This chain connects TRBV7-2 to TRBJ2-5; TRBD2 is a possible D gene (5 bases). The ends were cut back, 1 base at V and 4 bases at J, with 10 bases in the middle. CDR1 is SGHTA, CDR2 FQGNSA, per germline. The CDR3 contains 14 residues. CDR3 DNA sequence: TGTGCCAGCAGCTTAGGAGGGATCAGAGAGACCCAGTACTTC. Protein product: CASSLGGIRETQYF.

The chain links TRBV5-4 to TRBJ2-1; no firm D call. Per germline, CDR1 SGHNT and CDR2 YYREEE (reference sequence). The CDR3 sequence is 16 residues long. V shed 0 bases and J shed 0 bases, with 10 bases lying between them. DNA for the CDR3: TGTGCCAGCAGCTTGGTCCAGGTTAGCTCCTACAATGAGCAGTTCTTC. Amino acid sequence: CASSLVQVSSYNEQFF.

The chain combines TRBV18 with TRBJ2-7, with TRBD2 matching 12 bases. Germline V gene lookup returns CDR1 KGHSH and CDR2 LQKENI. This CDR3 has 15 amino acids. Trimming removed 2 bases from V and 2 bases from J; junction bases left unmatched: 1. CDR3 nucleotides: TGTGCCAGCTCACCAAGGACTAGCGGGGCCTACGAGCAGTACTTC. Protein sequence: CASSPRTSGAYEQYF.

This chain uses TRBV9 with TRBJ1-1, with 7 bases matching TRBD1. Looked up from germline, CDR1 is SGDLS and CDR2 is YYNGEE. The CDR3 extends over 13 amino acids. The J segment lost 6 bases and the V segment lost 4 bases, leaving 6 bases of the junction unmatched. CDR3 nucleotide sequence: TGTGCCAGCAGCCAGGGGGGTAGGCCTGAAGCTTTCTTT. Its protein is CASSQGGRPEAFF.

This chain uses TRBV4-1 with TRBJ2-3, with unresolved D. V lost 1 base to trimming and J lost 0 bases, with 8 bases between them. This CDR3 spans 15 amino acids. Germline CDR1 reads MGHRA; CDR2 reads YSYEKL. Written as DNA, the CDR3 is TGCGCCAGCAGCCAAGTTTACGGGAGCACAGATACGCAGTATTTT. Translated: CASSQVYGSTDTQYF.

The chain combines TRBV10-3 with TRBJ2-3; 13 bases are shared with TRBD2. This CDR3 region has 15 residues. Germline loops: CDR1 ENHRY, CDR2 SYGVKD. V lost 4 bases and J lost 4; bases outside the gene matches: 2. The CDR3 DNA reads TGTGCCATCAGTGGACTAGCGGGAGGCGCAGATACGCAGTATTTT. Translation gives CAISGLAGGADTQYF.

The V and J genes are TRBV5-1 and TRBJ1-2; D possibly corresponds to TRBD1 (5 bases). Germline CDR1 and CDR2: SGHRS and YFSETQ. V was shortened by 1 base and J by 3 bases, with 7 bases between the two germline ends. The CDR3 length is 13 residues. CDR3 loop: CASSLTGDYGYTF. CDR3 DNA: TGCGCCAGCAGCTTGACAGGCGACTATGGCTACACCTTC.

This clone showed up just once. Here the CDR3 DNA reads TGTGCCAGCAGCCTGTATAGCGGGGGGCGGGATACGCAGTATTTT. This encodes CASSLYSGGRDTQYF. The chain links TRBV7-9 to TRBJ2-3; TRBD2 agrees at 10 bases. V dropped 5 bases and J dropped 6; count of bases not matched to a gene: 8. The CDR3 is 15 residues long. CDR1 and CDR2 (germline): SEHNR, FQNEAQ (reference sequence).

V is TRBV7-2 and J is TRBJ2-7; a possible D gene is TRBD2 (6 bases). Germline V lookup: CDR1 SGHTA, CDR2 FQGNSA. The CDR3 extends over 15 amino acids. Trimming took off 6 bases at V and 2 bases at J, with 17 bases between the two ends. CDR3 bases: TGTGCCAGCAGTCCAGCCCCCGGGAGAACCTACGAGCAGTACTTC. Translation gives CASSPAPGRTYEQYF.

The chain carries TRBV27 and TRBJ2-2; 7 bases align to TRBD1. The CDR3 is made up of 14 amino acids. Germline V CDR1 and CDR2: MNHEY, SMNVEV (reference sequence). Trimming removed 8 bases from V and 6 bases from J; junction bases left unmatched: 9. CDR3 residues: CASRRGDRAGELFF. DNA for the CDR3: TGTGCCAGCCGTAGGGGCGACAGGGCCGGGGAGCTGTTTTTT.

V usage is TRBV14 and J usage is TRBJ2-5; 9 positions match TRBD1. Germline CDR1 is SGHDN and CDR2 is FVKESK. CDR3 size: 13 residues. After removal of 4 bases from V and 7 bases from J, the junction contained 4 bases not matched to a gene. The CDR3 is CASSPGQGRTQYF. In DNA, the CDR3 is TGTGCCAGCAGCCCCGGACAGGGGCGGACCCAGTACTTC.

J is TRBJ2-1 and V is TRBV4-1; TRBD1 aligns across 7 bases. With 1 base clipped from V and 6 bases from J, the junction kept 12 bases outside the gene matches. CDR3 length: 17 residues. Germline lookup yields CDR1 MGHRA and CDR2 YSYEKL. CDR3 sequence (DNA): TGCGCCAGCAGCCAAGGCCCCGGACAGGCCTTCCTCAATGAGCAGTTCTTC. Encoded protein: CASSQGPGQAFLNEQFF.

The chain uses TRBV7-2 and TRBJ2-5, with 10 bases matching TRBD2. Germline V gene lookup returns CDR1 SGHTA and CDR2 FQGNSA. Trimming at V came to 3 bases and at J to 5 bases, leaving 9 bases not matched to a gene. The CDR3 is 16 amino acids. CDR3 protein: CASSFSASGRFETQYF. The CDR3 nucleotides are TGTGCCAGCAGCTTCAGCGCTAGCGGGAGATTCGAGACCCAGTACTTC.

V is TRBV14 and J is TRBJ2-5, with 14 bases lining up with TRBD2. The ends lost 0 bases at V and 4 bases at J; junction bases unmatched: 10. Per germline, CDR1 SGHDN and CDR2 FVKESK. CDR3 size: 19 residues. The CDR3 nucleotides are TGTGCCAGCAGCCAAGATGAGCCGGGACTAGCGGGAGTGCGAGAGACCCAGTACTTC. It is translated as CASSQDEPGLAGVRETQYF. Full variable domain (remainder filled in from reference TRBV14 and TRBJ2-5): EAGVTQFPSHSVIEKGQTVTLRCDPISGHDNLYWYRRVMGKEIKFLLHFVKESKQDESGMPNNRFLAERTGGTYSTLKVQPAELEDSGVYFCASSQDEPGLAGVRETQYFGPGTRLLVL.

This clone was observed a few times. This chain uses TRBV25-1 with TRBJ2-1; TRBD2 matches at 14 bases. The CDR3 has 17 amino acids. The germline gives CDR1 MGHDK, CDR2 SYGVNS. V lost 3 bases, J lost 6 bases, and 7 bases stayed unmatched. The CDR3: CASSDGRTSGGLNEQFF. DNA of the CDR3: TGTGCCAGCAGTGACGGTCGGACTAGCGGGGGGCTCAATGAGCAGTTCTTC.

J is TRBJ1-5 and V is TRBV19; 8 bases are a match to TRBD1. The CDR3 length is 19 residues. The J segment lost 3 bases and the V segment lost 7 bases, leaving 20 bases of the junction unmatched. CDR1 and CDR2 from the germline V gene are LNHDA and SQIVND (reference sequence). DNA for the CDR3: TGTGCCAGTACCACCGGGACAGGTGTAGGGTTAGCTTTCAATCAGCCCCAGCATTTT. Residues: CASTTGTGVGLAFNQPQHF.

The CDR3 sequence: CASQGWSTGELFF. In DNA form, the CDR3 reads TGTGCCAGCCAGGGGTGGAGCACCGGGGAGCTGTTTTTT. The chain has TRBV2 and TRBJ2-2, with D tentatively TRBD1 (6 bases). Trimming stripped 8 bases from V and 4 bases from J, with 11 bases between. This CDR3 contains 13 residues. The germline V gene has CDR1 SNHLY and CDR2 FYNNEI.

The chain recombines TRBV5-6 with TRBJ1-1; a possible D gene is TRBD1 (5 bases). This CDR3 comprises 15 residues. In germline, CDR1 is SGHDT, CDR2 YYEEEE. V shed 2 bases and J shed 2 bases, with 13 bases lying between them. The CDR3 loop reads CASSFFRTSNTEAFF. Written as DNA, the CDR3 is TGTGCCAGCAGCTTTTTCCGGACATCCAACACTGAAGCTTTCTTT.

In this sample, this clone turned up a few times. This rearrangement joins TRBV7-9 to TRBJ2-5; 9 bases agree with TRBD2. Germline assignment: CDR1 SEHNR and CDR2 FQNEAQ (reference sequence). Trimming at V came to 3 bases and at J to 5 bases, leaving 7 bases not matched to a gene. This CDR3 contains 15 residues. The CDR3 spells CASSFFSGGRETQYF. Written as DNA, the CDR3 is TGTGCCAGCAGCTTCTTCAGCGGGGGGAGGGAGACCCAGTACTTC.

The rearrangement uses TRBV10-1 and TRBJ2-1, with 10 bases lining up with TRBD2. The CDR3 loop spans 15 amino acids. V lost 2 bases and J lost 9; bases outside the gene matches: 7. Germline CDR1 reads WNHNN; CDR2 reads SYGVQD (reference sequence). The CDR3 DNA reads as TGCGCCAGCAGTGAGAGTCTAGCGGGGGAGTCTGAGCAGTTCTTC. Translation: CASSESLAGESEQFF.